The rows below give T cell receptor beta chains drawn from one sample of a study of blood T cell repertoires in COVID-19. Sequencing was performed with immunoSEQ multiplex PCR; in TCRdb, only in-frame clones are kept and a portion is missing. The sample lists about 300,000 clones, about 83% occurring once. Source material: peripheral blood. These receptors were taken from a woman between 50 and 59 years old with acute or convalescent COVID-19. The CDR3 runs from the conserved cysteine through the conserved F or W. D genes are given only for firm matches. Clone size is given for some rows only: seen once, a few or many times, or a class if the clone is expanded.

DNA: TGTGCCAGCAGTTACGACGGGACAGGGCGGGTTACTGAAGCTTTCTTT
CDR3: CASSYDGTGRVTEAFF
size: NA
J: TRBJ1-1
V: TRBV6-5
D: TRBD1

DNA: TGTGCCAGCAGCCCCATGGGACTAGCGGGAGACGAGCAGTACTTC
CDR3: CASSPMGLAGDEQYF
size: NA
J: TRBJ2-7
V: TRBV5-4
D: TRBD2

DNA: TGTGCCAGCAGTGGACAGGTTACAGATACGCAGTATTTT
CDR3: CASSGQVTDTQYF
size: once
J: TRBJ2-3
V: TRBV2
D: NA

DNA: TGTGCCAGTAGTATAGGCGAACAGGGGGCGCGACAGCCCCAGCATTTT
CDR3: CASSIGEQGARQPQHF
size: NA
J: TRBJ1-5
V: TRBV19
D: TRBD1

DNA: TGTGCCTCCCTCATGCTCGAGGGCCTCGCAGGCTACACCTTC
CDR3: CASLMLEGLAGYTF
size: few
J: TRBJ1-2
V: TRBV30
D: NA

DNA: TGTGCCAGCAACCCTTTCTCAGGTCGAGACGAAAACATTCAGTACTTC
CDR3: CASNPFSGRDENIQYF
size: NA
J: TRBJ2-4
V: TRBV7-9
D: NA

DNA: TGTGCCAGCAGCTCGAATGGACAGGCGGGCGCTGAAGCTTTCTTT
CDR3: CASSSNGQAGAEAFF
size: few
J: TRBJ1-1
V: TRBV7-2
D: TRBD1

DNA: TGTGCTAGTGGTTTGGGGACAGCAGTGCGAGAGACCCAGTACTTC
CDR3: CASGLGTAVRETQYF
size: NA
J: TRBJ2-5
V: TRBV12-5
D: NA

DNA: TGTGCCAGCAGGTGGACTAGCGGCAATGAGCAGTTCTTC
CDR3: CASRWTSGNEQFF
size: NA
J: TRBJ2-1
V: TRBV12-3/TRBV12-4
D: TRBD2

DNA: TGTGCCAGCACCCCGAAGGGAGGTAGCTATGAGCAGTTCTTC
CDR3: CASTPKGGSYEQFF
size: many
J: TRBJ2-1
V: TRBV6-4
D: NA

DNA: TGTGCCAGCTCACCAGCGACAGGGATTAATGAAAAACTGTTTTTT
CDR3: CASSPATGINEKLFF
size: NA
J: TRBJ1-4
V: TRBV18
D: TRBD1

DNA: TGCAGCGTTGGAGGAGATGGCTACACCTTC
CDR3: CSVGGDGYTF
size: many
J: TRBJ1-2
V: TRBV29-1
D: NA

DNA: TGTGCCAGCAGCCAACGGGACAGTTCAAACTATGGCTACACCTTC
CDR3: CASSQRDSSNYGYTF
size: NA
J: TRBJ1-2
V: TRBV3-1/TRBV3-2
D: TRBD1

DNA: TGTGCCAGCAGTTATCCGAGGGGCTACACCTTC
CDR3: CASSYPRGYTF
size: once
J: TRBJ1-2
V: TRBV6-6
D: NA

DNA: TGTGCCAGCAGCTTTTCGGGGGCCTACAATGAGCAGTTCTTC
CDR3: CASSFSGAYNEQFF
size: NA
J: TRBJ2-1
V: TRBV7-2
D: NA

DNA: TGTGCCAGCAGCAGACAGGGGAGCGGGTACGAGCAGTACTTC
CDR3: CASSRQGSGYEQYF
size: NA
J: TRBJ2-7
V: TRBV7-3
D: TRBD1

DNA: TGCGCCAGCAGCCTGGACAGCTTGGATGAGCAGTTCTTC
CDR3: CASSLDSLDEQFF
size: NA
J: TRBJ2-1
V: TRBV5-1
D: NA

DNA: TGTGCCATCAGTTCCGTAGCGGGGGGCCTATCCTACAATGAGCAGTTCTTC
CDR3: CAISSVAGGLSYNEQFF
size: NA
J: TRBJ2-1
V: TRBV10-3
D: TRBD2

DNA: TGTGCCAGCAGTGGGACTAGCGGCAGATACAATGAGCAGTTCTTC
CDR3: CASSGTSGRYNEQFF
size: NA
J: TRBJ2-1
V: TRBV6-6
D: TRBD2

DNA: TGTGCCAGCACTCCCCCCCCGCAGGGGTCTGAAGCTTTCTTT
CDR3: CASTPPPQGSEAFF
size: NA
J: TRBJ1-1
V: TRBV6-6
D: NA

DNA: TGTGCCAGCAGGGGAACTAGCGGGGGCTACGAGCAGTACTTC
CDR3: CASRGTSGGYEQYF
size: NA
J: TRBJ2-7
V: TRBV2
D: TRBD2

DNA: TGTGCCAGTAGTGTCGGGACATCAAACTATGGCTACACCTTC
CDR3: CASSVGTSNYGYTF
size: NA
J: TRBJ1-2
V: TRBV19
D: NA

DNA: TGTGCCAGCAGTCGGGACTCCACAGATACGCAGTATTTT
CDR3: CASSRDSTDTQYF
size: NA
J: TRBJ2-3
V: TRBV4-2
D: NA

DNA: TGTGCCAGTAGTTTAACCTCCGGGGTGAGGTCTGGAAACACCATATATTTT
CDR3: CASSLTSGVRSGNTIYF
size: NA
J: TRBJ1-3
V: TRBV19
D: NA

DNA: TGTGCCAGCTCTCCGACAGGAACCCACAATGAGCAGTTCTTC
CDR3: CASSPTGTHNEQFF
size: NA
J: TRBJ2-1
V: TRBV18
D: NA

DNA: TGCGCCAGCAGCCTACAGGGTGGGCACACTGAAGCTTTCTTT
CDR3: CASSLQGGHTEAFF
size: NA
J: TRBJ1-1
V: TRBV5-1
D: NA

DNA: TGTGCCAGCAGTGACGGACAGGGGGACTATGGCTACACCTTC
CDR3: CASSDGQGDYGYTF
size: NA
J: TRBJ1-2
V: TRBV5-6
D: TRBD1

DNA: TGTGCCAGCAGTGATGGGGCTGGGACAGGGGGCGCGGGAGAGACCCAGTACTTC
CDR3: CASSDGAGTGGAGETQYF
size: NA
J: TRBJ2-5
V: TRBV2
D: TRBD1

DNA: TGCGCCAGCAGCCTAGACCAGGTCCAAGAGACCCAGTACTTC
CDR3: CASSLDQVQETQYF
size: NA
J: TRBJ2-5
V: TRBV4-1
D: NA

DNA: TGTGCCTGGAGTGGGACTAGCGGGGGGGAGTTCTCCTACAATGAGCAGTTCTTC
CDR3: CAWSGTSGGEFSYNEQFF
size: NA
J: TRBJ2-1
V: TRBV30
D: TRBD2